One and the same sample provided the 21 T cell receptor beta chains below, sequenced in a study of blood T cell repertoires in COVID-19. TCRdb's copy holds only in-frame clones and misses some; the assay was immunoSEQ multiplex PCR. Of 150,000 to 160,000 clones in the sample, approximately 78% were seen once. The specimen sequenced was peripheral blood. The receptor set was obtained from a man older than 75 with acute or convalescent COVID-19.

Many counts were recorded for this clone. In nucleotides, the CDR3 is TGCGCCAGCAGCCGCGCGCGGTCGGAGGCTGAAGCTTTCTTT. This translates into CASSRARSEAEAFF. The rearrangement joins TRBV5-1 to TRBJ1-1; D is uncertain. Trimming stripped 4 bases from V and 6 bases from J, with 16 bases between. This CDR3 contains 14 residues. Germline V gene sequence: CDR1 SGHRS, CDR2 YFSETQ.

This chain connects TRBV3-1 (or the pseudogene TRBV3-2) to TRBJ1-4; TRBD1 aligns across 10 bases. Germline CDR1 and CDR2: LGHDT and YNNKEL (reference sequence). Trimming cost V 1 base and J 7 bases; bases outside gene matches: 6. This CDR3 is built from 16 residues. CDR3 nucleotide sequence: TGTGCCAGCAGCCAAGTGGGAGGACAGGGGGGTGAAAAACTGTTTTTT. Protein sequence: CASSQVGGQGGEKLFF.

CDR3 nucleotide sequence: TGCGCCAGCGCCCAGGGGCCCCGAGAGACCCAGTACTTC. Protein product: CASAQGPRETQYF. This chain links TRBV10-2 with TRBJ2-5; tentatively, D is TRBD1 (6 bases). V was pared by 8 bases and J by 4 bases, with 14 bases between. Germline V gene sequence: CDR1 WSHSY, CDR2 SAAADI. The CDR3 consists of 13 residues.

The CDR3 spells CAAGPGQINQPQHF. The CDR3 DNA reads TGTGCCGCGGGGCCGGGACAGATTAATCAGCCCCAGCATTTT. The V and J genes are TRBV19 and TRBJ1-5; 7 bases agree with TRBD1. CDR3 size: 14 residues. Germline lookup yields CDR1 LNHDA and CDR2 SQIVND (reference sequence). V shed 11 bases and J 4 bases; nucleotides not matched to a gene: 11.

This clone was observed a few times. The chain recombines TRBV4-1 with TRBJ1-1, with 8 bases matching TRBD1. The CDR3 spans 14 residues. The ends lost 4 bases at V and 3 bases at J; junction bases unmatched: 4. CDR1 is MGHRA, CDR2 YSYEKL, per germline. The CDR3 bases are TGCGCCAGCAGCCGGCTGACAGGGGACACTGAAGCTTTCTTT. Its translation: CASSRLTGDTEAFF.

The gene calls are TRBV7-2 and TRBJ2-7, with 9 bases matching TRBD1. Germline V gives CDR1 SGHTA, CDR2 FQGNSA. The CDR3 sequence is 14 residues long. V was clipped by 7 bases and J by 0 bases; unmatched bases: 4. CDR3 region: CASTRQGDSYEQYF. CDR3 nucleotide sequence: TGTGCCAGCACCCGACAGGGGGACTCCTACGAGCAGTACTTC.

V usage is TRBV11-2 and J usage is TRBJ2-3, with 7 bases identical to TRBD2. Trimming took 2 bases from V and 2 from J; bases not matched to a gene: 7. CDR1 is SGHAT and CDR2 is FQNNGV in the germline V gene. This CDR3 is 16 amino acids long. Written as DNA, the CDR3 is TGTGCCAGCAGCTTAATCAGCGGGGATATCACAGATACGCAGTATTTT. The encoded protein is CASSLISGDITDTQYF.

The rearrangement joins TRBV19 to TRBJ2-5; 10 bases map to TRBD2. V lost 9 bases and J lost 5; bases outside the gene matches: 6. Per the germline V gene, CDR1 is LNHDA and CDR2 is SQIVND (reference sequence). CDR3 length equals 13 residues. CDR3 bases: TGTGCCAGCCAAAGCGGGGGGGTTGAGACCCAGTACTTC. Its protein product is CASQSGGVETQYF.

The chain combines TRBV5-1 with TRBJ2-3; TRBD2 aligns across 9 bases. CDR3 length: 15 residues. The V gene's germline CDR1 is SGHRS and CDR2 YFSETQ. J was trimmed by 4 bases and V by 0 bases; bases with no gene match: 3. As DNA, the CDR3 is TGCGCCAGCAGCTTGGATAGCGGGGGCTCAGATACGCAGTATTTT. Its translation is CASSLDSGGSDTQYF.

The chain links TRBV2 to TRBJ2-5, with D tentatively TRBD2 (6 bases). Trimming pared 5 bases from V and 6 bases from J, leaving 19 bases between. The CDR3 totals 15 residues. The germline V gene has CDR1 SNHLY and CDR2 FYNNEI. The CDR3 reads CASSTGGEETKTQYF. CDR3 bases: TGTGCCAGCAGTACCGGCGGGGAGGAGACAAAGACCCAGTACTTC.

This clone has a single count. The chain has TRBV6-5 and TRBJ2-7; perhaps TRBD1 as D (6 bases). Germline CDR1 reads MNHEY; CDR2 reads SVGAGI. V gave up 5 bases and J gave up 7 bases, with 15 bases separating them. CDR3 length: 13 amino acids. The CDR3 coding sequence is TGTGCCAGCAGTAAGACAGGTTCGGGGGAGCAGTACGTC. Its translation: CASSKTGSGEQYV.

This chain connects TRBV5-1 to TRBJ1-4; D may be TRBD1 (5 bases). Trimming left V 4 bases short and J 7 bases short, with 14 bases between. The CDR3 totals 14 residues. The germline V gene has CDR1 SGHRS and CDR2 YFSETQ. This CDR3 reads CASSEQGYGEKLFF. CDR3 DNA sequence: TGCGCCAGCAGCGAGCAGGGTTATGGTGAAAAACTGTTTTTT. Full variable domain (remainder filled in from reference TRBV5-1 and TRBJ1-4): KAGVTQTPRYLIKTRGQQVTLSCSPISGHRSVSWYQQTPGQGLQFLFEYFSETQRNKGNFPGRFSGRQFSNSRSEMNVSTLELGDSALYLCASSEQGYGEKLFFGSGTQLSVL.

V and J are TRBV5-4 and TRBJ2-7, with 10 positions matching TRBD2. CDR1 SGHNT and CDR2 YYREEE come from the germline V gene (reference sequence). CDR3 length: 17 residues. J lost 0 bases, V lost 4 bases, and 10 bases had no gene match. The CDR3 bases are TGTGCCAGCAGCCCCCCGGGACTAGCGACGTTCTCCTACGAGCAGTACTTC. Protein product: CASSPPGLATFSYEQYF.

The genes are TRBV18 and TRBJ2-5, with unresolved D. This CDR3 contains 15 residues. CDR1 is KGHSH and CDR2 is LQKENI in the germline V gene. Deletions cut 6 bases from V and 2 bases from J, with 16 bases between. The chain's CDR3 is CASSPRPTNQETQYF. The CDR3, as DNA: TGTGCCAGCTCCCCGAGGCCAACAAATCAAGAGACCCAGTACTTC.

V usage is TRBV27 and J usage is TRBJ2-3, with D hard to call. This CDR3 contains 15 residues. The germline CDR1 and CDR2 sequences are MNHEY and SMNVEV (reference sequence). Trimming removed 3 bases from V and 0 bases from J, with 10 bases in between. The DNA for the CDR3 is TGTGCCAGCAGTTTTTACCAAACTAGCACAGATACGCAGTATTTT. Protein: CASSFYQTSTDTQYF.

The chain combines TRBV5-1 with TRBJ2-5; possibly TRBD1 for D (7 bases). The CDR3 has 14 residues. Trimming removed 5 bases from V and 4 bases from J, with 15 bases in between. CDR1 is SGHRS and CDR2 is YFSETQ in the germline V gene. For the CDR3, the DNA is TGCGCCAGCAGGACCGGGACAGCGGGAGAGACCCAGTACTTC. This sequence encodes CASRTGTAGETQYF.

V is TRBV7-2 and J is TRBJ2-3; a possible D gene is TRBD2 (6 bases). Trimming took off 1 base at V and 7 bases at J, with 12 bases between the two ends. Germline CDR1 is SGHTA and CDR2 is FQGNSA. The CDR3 contains 14 residues. CDR3 nucleotides: TGTGCCAGCAGCTTAGATCGGACTAAAAATACGCAGTATTTT. Protein: CASSLDRTKNTQYF.

This rearrangement joins TRBV11-3 to TRBJ2-3; D is unclear. Trimming stripped 5 bases from V and 0 bases from J, with 9 bases between. Germline loops: CDR1 SGHNT, CDR2 YENEEA. This CDR3 contains 14 residues. The CDR3 DNA reads TGTGCCAGCAGCCTCACAGAGAGCACAGATACGCAGTATTTT. Its protein is CASSLTESTDTQYF.

The chain uses TRBV5-4 and TRBJ1-1; D perhaps matches TRBD1 (5 bases). The V and J ends lost 2 bases and 1 base respectively, with 15 bases between them. The CDR3 covers 16 residues. CDR1 SGHNT and CDR2 YYREEE come from the germline V gene (reference sequence). The CDR3 reads CASSFLRGVGNTEAFF. The DNA for the CDR3 is TGTGCCAGCAGCTTTTTGCGGGGGGTAGGGAACACTGAAGCTTTCTTT.

The chain uses TRBV28 and TRBJ1-4; D is possibly TRBD1 (5 bases). Deletions cut 6 bases from V and 0 bases from J, with 8 bases between. The CDR3 is 14 amino acids. CDR1 is MDHEN, CDR2 SYDVKM, per germline. CDR3 sequence reads: CASSTGPTNEKLFF. For the CDR3, the DNA is TGTGCCAGCAGCACAGGCCCAACTAATGAAAAACTGTTTTTT.

The chain has TRBV9 and TRBJ2-7; 7 bases map to TRBD1. The CDR3 runs to 15 residues. J lost 4 bases, V lost 0 bases, and 7 bases had no gene match. Germline CDR1 is SGDLS and CDR2 is YYNGEE. The CDR3 loop is CASSVGPTTGYEQYF. In DNA, the CDR3 is TGTGCCAGCAGCGTAGGGCCCACGACAGGGTACGAGCAGTACTTC.